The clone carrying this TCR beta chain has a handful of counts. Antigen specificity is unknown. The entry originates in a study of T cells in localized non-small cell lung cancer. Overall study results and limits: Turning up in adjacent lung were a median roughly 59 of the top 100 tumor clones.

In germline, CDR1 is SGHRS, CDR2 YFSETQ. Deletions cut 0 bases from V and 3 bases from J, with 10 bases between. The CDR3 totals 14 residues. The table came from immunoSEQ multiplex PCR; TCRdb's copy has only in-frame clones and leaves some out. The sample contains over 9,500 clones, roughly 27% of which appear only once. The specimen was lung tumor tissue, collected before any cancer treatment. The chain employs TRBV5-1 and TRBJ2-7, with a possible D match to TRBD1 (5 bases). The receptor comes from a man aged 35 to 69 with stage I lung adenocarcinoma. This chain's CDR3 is CASSLESGHYEQYF. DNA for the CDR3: TGCGCCAGCAGCTTGGAGTCAGGACACTACGAGCAGTACTTC.